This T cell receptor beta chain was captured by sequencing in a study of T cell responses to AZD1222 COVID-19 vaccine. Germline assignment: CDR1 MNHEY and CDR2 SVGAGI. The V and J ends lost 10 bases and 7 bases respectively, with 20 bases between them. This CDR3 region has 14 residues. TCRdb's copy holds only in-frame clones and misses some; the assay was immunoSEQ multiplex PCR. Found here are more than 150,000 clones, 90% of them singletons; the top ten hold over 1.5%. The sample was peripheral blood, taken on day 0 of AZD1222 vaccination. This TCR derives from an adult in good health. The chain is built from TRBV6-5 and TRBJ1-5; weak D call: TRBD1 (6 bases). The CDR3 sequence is CATRVGATGQPQHF. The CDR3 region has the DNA TGTGCCACCAGGGTGGGGGCGACGGGACAGCCCCAGCATTTT.